This is a list of T cell receptor beta chains from one sample in a study of PD-L1 blockade in urothelial cancer. Clones were sequenced by immunoSEQ multiplex PCR, and TCRdb holds only the in-frame ones, with some missing. The table includes about 72,000 clones, around 87% detected once. The sample in question was PBMCs, obtained around atezolizumab (anti-PD-L1) treatment. The receptor set was obtained from a man aged 55 to 69 with urothelial cancer. Each CDR3 is given with its conserved first and last residue. A D gene is named only where the DNA matches it firmly. Not every row has a clone size; where given, it reads once, few, many or a size class.

D,V,J,size,CDR3,DNA
-,TRBV7-2,TRBJ2-7,-,CASSFQVATYEQYF,TGTGCCAGCAGCTTCCAGGTGGCAACCTACGAGCAGTACTTC
-,TRBV30,TRBJ2-7,once,CAWSVGGGPQYEQYF,TGTGCCTGGAGTGTAGGGGGGGGACCACAATACGAGCAGTACTTC
-,TRBV2,TRBJ2-7,-,CASSGLEQYF,TGTGCCAGCAGTGGGCTTGAGCAGTACTTC
-,TRBV4-1,TRBJ1-1,-,CASSQVFTQNTEAFF,TGCGCCAGCAGCCAAGTTTTCACACAGAACACTGAAGCTTTCTTT
TRBD2,TRBV7-2,TRBJ2-7,once,CASSSNSGSAYEQYF,TGTGCCAGCAGCTCTAATAGCGGGTCTGCCTACGAGCAGTACTTC
-,TRBV12-2,TRBJ2-3,-,CASRLLATTDTQYF,TGTGCAAGTCGCTTATTGGCGACAACAGATACGCAGTATTTT
TRBD1,TRBV5-1,TRBJ1-2,-,CASSFGQDYGYTF,TGCGCCAGCAGCTTTGGACAGGACTATGGCTACACCTTC
-,TRBV30,TRBJ2-1,few,CAWSESLTRNEQFF,TGTGCCTGGAGTGAGAGCCTAACGCGAAATGAGCAGTTCTTC
TRBD1,TRBV11-2,TRBJ2-1,-,CASSPGTGKGQFF,TGTGCCAGCAGCCCCGGGACAGGTAAGGGGCAGTTCTTC
-,TRBV7-2,TRBJ2-7,-,CASSLTGSLPYEQYF,TGTGCCAGCAGCTTAACGGGATCGCTGCCCTACGAGCAGTACTTC
-,TRBV30,TRBJ1-6,-,CAWKLGRLNGIPGDSPLHF,TGTGCCTGGAAATTAGGGAGGTTAAACGGGATCCCCGGAGATTCACCCCTCCACTTT
-,TRBV7-6,TRBJ2-3,-,CASSLAGQDTQYF,TGTGCCAGCAGCTTAGCGGGGCAAGATACGCAGTATTTT
TRBD1,TRBV5-4,TRBJ2-5,-,CASSLGQGQAQYF,TGTGCCAGCAGCTTGGGACAGGGGCAGGCCCAGTACTTC
-,TRBV4-2,TRBJ1-2,-,CASSQDQELRNYGYTF,TGTGCCAGCAGCCAAGATCAGGAACTTAGGAACTATGGCTACACCTTC
-,TRBV27,TRBJ2-3,-,CASSFGGEDTQYF,TGTGCCAGCAGTTTTGGCGGGGAGGATACGCAGTATTTT
TRBD1,TRBV27,TRBJ2-2,-,CASSLSRRQGALGLDAGELFF,TGTGCCAGCAGTTTATCTCGTCGGCAGGGGGCGCTCGGGCTTGACGCCGGGGAGCTGTTTTTT
TRBD1,TRBV7-9,TRBJ1-5,-,CASSLNPGQGNNQPQHF,TGTGCCAGCAGCTTAAACCCGGGACAGGGCAACAATCAGCCCCAGCATTTT
-,TRBV4-3,TRBJ2-3,-,CASSQGNPADTQYF,TGCGCCAGCAGCCAAGGGAATCCAGCGGATACGCAGTATTTT
TRBD1,TRBV6-5,TRBJ1-5,-,CASRPGGDHNQPQHF,TGTGCCAGTCGCCCAGGGGGAGATCACAATCAGCCCCAGCATTTT
-,TRBV5-6,TRBJ1-2,-,CASSRSRLPNIFYTF,TGTGCCAGCAGCCGTTCCAGGCTTCCAAACATCTTCTACACCTTC
-,TRBV11-2,TRBJ2-5,-,CASSPLLETQYF,TGTGCCAGCAGCCCTCTCCTGGAGACCCAGTACTTC
TRBD1,TRBV28,TRBJ2-7,-,CASRTGGRSYEQYF,TGTGCCAGCAGAACAGGGGGAAGGTCCTACGAGCAGTACTTC
TRBD1,TRBV30,TRBJ2-5,once,CAWRQGVETQYF,TGTGCCTGGAGGCAGGGGGTAGAGACCCAGTACTTC
TRBD1,TRBV9,TRBJ2-7,-,CASSVAPTGNTYEQYF,TGTGCCAGCAGCGTAGCTCCGACAGGGAATACCTACGAGCAGTACTTC
-,TRBV5-1,TRBJ1-2,many,CASSLGQSENGYTF,TGCGCCAGCAGCTTGGGACAGTCGGAGAATGGCTACACCTTC
-,TRBV6-5,TRBJ1-4,-,CASSYRGYTNEKLFF,TGTGCCAGCAGTTACAGGGGGTATACTAATGAAAAACTGTTTTTT
-,TRBV19,TRBJ1-2,-,CASSVTQGRKEGYTF,TGTGCCAGTAGTGTCACACAGGGACGTAAGGAAGGCTACACCTTC
-,TRBV7-2,TRBJ1-1,-,CASSQRYEAFF,TGTGCCAGCAGCCAACGCTATGAAGCTTTCTTT
-,TRBV5-6,TRBJ2-1,-,CASSSKMISSYNEQFF,TGTGCCAGCAGCTCGAAGATGATCAGCTCCTACAATGAGCAGTTCTTC
-,TRBV7-8,TRBJ2-7,-,CASSPQGEVFYEQYF,TGTGCCAGCAGCCCCCAGGGGGAGGTTTTTTACGAGCAGTACTTC
-,TRBV19,TRBJ1-5,-,CASTYGGGGSNQPQHF,TGTGCCAGTACCTACGGGGGTGGGGGGAGCAATCAGCCCCAGCATTTT
TRBD1,TRBV5-1,TRBJ2-5,-,CASSLGILRDRGETQYF,TGCGCCAGCAGCTTGGGAATTCTCCGGGACAGGGGAGAGACCCAGTACTTC
TRBD1,TRBV19,TRBJ2-1,-,CASRGQGYNEQFF,TGTGCCAGCCGGGGACAGGGATACAATGAGCAGTTCTTC
TRBD2,TRBV5-1,TRBJ2-3,once,CASSSRTSGGSRTDTQYF,TGCGCCAGCAGCTCACGGACTAGCGGGGGCTCACGCACAGATACGCAGTATTTT
-,TRBV7-9,TRBJ1-2,-,CASSFPGTGVDTF,TGTGCCAGCAGCTTCCCGGGGACGGGGGTGGACACCTTC
TRBD1,TRBV10-3,TRBJ2-7,-,CAISQTGTYEQYF,TGTGCCATCAGCCAGACAGGGACCTACGAGCAGTACTTC
-,TRBV6-5,TRBJ2-3,-,CASSPPGTDTQYF,TGTGCCAGCAGCCCCCCGGGGACAGATACGCAGTATTTT
TRBD1,TRBV7-8,TRBJ1-1,-,CASSPRQGKAFF,TGTGCCAGCAGCCCAAGACAGGGAAAAGCTTTCTTT
TRBD1,TRBV6-4,TRBJ1-5,-,CASSDPPGGANQPQHF,TGTGCCAGCAGTGACCCACCAGGGGGCGCGAATCAGCCCCAGCATTTT
-,TRBV30,TRBJ1-4,-,CALQQGPNEKLFF,TGTGCCTTACAACAGGGACCTAATGAAAAACTGTTTTTT
-,TRBV30,TRBJ2-2,-,CAWGQNTGELFF,TGTGCCTGGGGACAGAACACCGGGGAGCTGTTTTTT
TRBD1,TRBV7-2,TRBJ1-5,-,CASSSRTGGDQPQHF,TGTGCCAGCAGCTCGCGGACAGGCGGAGATCAGCCCCAGCATTTT
TRBD1,TRBV27,TRBJ1-5,-,CASSRTGGNQPQHF,TGTGCCAGCAGCCGGACAGGGGGCAATCAGCCCCAGCATTTT
-,TRBV11-2,TRBJ2-5,-,CASSPPAGISYF,TGTGCCAGCAGCCCCCCCGCAGGGATATCGTACTTC
-,TRBV5-5,TRBJ2-7,-,CASSLAGRSSYEQYF,TGTGCCAGCAGCTTGGCGGGGAGGAGCTCCTACGAGCAGTACTTC
TRBD1,TRBV7-9,TRBJ1-1,-,CASSNRDRGATEAFF,TGTGCCAGCAGCAACCGGGACAGGGGGGCCACTGAAGCTTTCTTT
TRBD1,TRBV7-8,TRBJ1-2,-,CASSPGTGGNGYTF,TGTGCCAGCAGCCCTGGGACAGGAGGGAATGGCTACACCTTC